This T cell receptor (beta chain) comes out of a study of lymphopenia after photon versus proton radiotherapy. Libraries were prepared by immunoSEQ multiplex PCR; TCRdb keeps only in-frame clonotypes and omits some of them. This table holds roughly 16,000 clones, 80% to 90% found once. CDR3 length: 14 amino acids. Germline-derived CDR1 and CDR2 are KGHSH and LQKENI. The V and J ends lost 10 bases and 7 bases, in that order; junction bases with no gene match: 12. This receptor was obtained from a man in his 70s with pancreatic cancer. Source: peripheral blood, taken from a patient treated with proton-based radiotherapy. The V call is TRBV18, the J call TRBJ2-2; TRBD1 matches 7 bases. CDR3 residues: CATGNRGSSGELFF. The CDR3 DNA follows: TGTGCCACCGGCAACAGGGGATCCAGCGGGGAGCTGTTTTTT.